This TCR beta chain was observed in a study of T cells after posttransplantation cyclophosphamide. The CDR3 covers 14 residues. Looked up from germline, CDR1 is MNHEY and CDR2 is SMNVEV (reference sequence). V gave up 6 bases and J gave up 6 bases, with 12 bases separating them. Study-wide points: After PTCy, TRB diversity resembled that of CNI/methotrexate controls. Blood and skin or GI T cell repertoires showed limited TRB overlap. Later post-transplant blood repertoires were often dominated by donor CD8+ memory clones.

The assay was immunoSEQ multiplex PCR, and TCRdb's table has in-frame clones only and misses some. The table has tens of thousands of clones, 80% to 95% seen once; the top ten hold approximately 2.7%. Comment on this clone: Its cognate antigen is unknown.

This sequence joins TRBV27 and TRBJ1-6; D is undetermined. The specimen sequenced was PBMCs. The receptor was derived from a woman younger than 45 in good health and a related stem cell transplant donor. This chain's CDR3 is CASRTPGRNSPLHF. In DNA, the CDR3 is TGTGCCAGCAGAACCCCGGGTCGTAATTCACCCCTCCACTTT.